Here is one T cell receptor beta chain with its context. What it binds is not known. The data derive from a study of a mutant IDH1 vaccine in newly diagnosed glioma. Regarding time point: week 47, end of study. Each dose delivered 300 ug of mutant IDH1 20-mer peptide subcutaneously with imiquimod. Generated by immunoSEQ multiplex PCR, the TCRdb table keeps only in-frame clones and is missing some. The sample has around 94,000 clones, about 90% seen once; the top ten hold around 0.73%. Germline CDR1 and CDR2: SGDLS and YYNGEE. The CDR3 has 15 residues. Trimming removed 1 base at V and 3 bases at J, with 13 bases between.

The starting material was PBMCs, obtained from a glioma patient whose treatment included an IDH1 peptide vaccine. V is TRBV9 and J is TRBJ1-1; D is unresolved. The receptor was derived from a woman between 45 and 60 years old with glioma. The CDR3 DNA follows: TGTGCCAGCAGCGTAACGGCTCAGAGGGACACTGAAGCTTTCTTT. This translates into CASSVTAQRDTEAFF.